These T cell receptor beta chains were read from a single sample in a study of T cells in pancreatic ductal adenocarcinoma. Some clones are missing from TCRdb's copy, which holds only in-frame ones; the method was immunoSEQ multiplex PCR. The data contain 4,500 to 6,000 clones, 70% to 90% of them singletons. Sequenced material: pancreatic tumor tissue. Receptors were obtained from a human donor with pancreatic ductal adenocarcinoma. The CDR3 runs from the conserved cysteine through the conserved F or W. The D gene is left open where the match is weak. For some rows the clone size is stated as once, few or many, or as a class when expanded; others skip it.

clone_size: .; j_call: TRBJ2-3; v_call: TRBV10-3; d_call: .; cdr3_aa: CAITSRPSTDTQYF; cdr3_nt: TGTGCCATCACTTCTAGACCTAGCACAGATACGCAGTATTTT
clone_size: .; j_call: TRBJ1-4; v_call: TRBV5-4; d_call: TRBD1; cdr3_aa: CASSLGGGGNEKLFF; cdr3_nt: TGTGCCAGCAGCTTGGGAGGGGGCGGAAATGAAAAACTGTTTTTT
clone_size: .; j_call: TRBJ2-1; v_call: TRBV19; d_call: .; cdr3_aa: CASSIVSGDEQFF; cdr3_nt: TGTGCCAGTAGTATAGTTTCAGGGGATGAGCAGTTCTTC
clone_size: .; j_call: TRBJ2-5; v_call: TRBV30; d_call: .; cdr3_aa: CAWSSGGTETQYF; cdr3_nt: TGTGCCTGGAGTTCGGGCGGGACGGAGACCCAGTACTTC
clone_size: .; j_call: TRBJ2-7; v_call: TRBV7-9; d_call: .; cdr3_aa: CASSLASVYEQYF; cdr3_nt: TGTGCCAGCAGCTTAGCCTCAGTGTACGAGCAGTACTTC
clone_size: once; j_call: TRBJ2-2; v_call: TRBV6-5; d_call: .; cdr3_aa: CASATRDELFF; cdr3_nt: TGTGCCAGCGCCACGAGAGATGAGCTGTTTTTT
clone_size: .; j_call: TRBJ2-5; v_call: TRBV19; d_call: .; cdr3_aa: CASAPRGLQETQYF; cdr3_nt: TGTGCCAGTGCGCCGCGAGGGCTTCAAGAGACCCAGTACTTC
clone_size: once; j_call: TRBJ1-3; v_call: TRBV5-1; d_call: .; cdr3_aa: CASQRGDGNTIYF; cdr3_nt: TGCGCCAGCCAAAGGGGGGATGGAAACACCATATATTTT
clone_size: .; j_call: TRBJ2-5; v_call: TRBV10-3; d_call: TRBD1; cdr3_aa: CAISAGQGERGETQYF; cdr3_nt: TGTGCCATCAGTGCGGGACAGGGGGAGAGAGGGGAGACCCAGTACTTC
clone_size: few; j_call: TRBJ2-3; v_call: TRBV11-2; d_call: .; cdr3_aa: CASSYTDTQYF; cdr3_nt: TGTGCCAGCAGCTATACAGATACGCAGTATTTT
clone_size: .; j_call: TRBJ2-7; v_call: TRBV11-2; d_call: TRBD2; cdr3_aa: CASSLGPSGWSWQYF; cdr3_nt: TGTGCCAGCAGCTTAGGGCCTAGCGGTTGGTCTTGGCAGTACTTC
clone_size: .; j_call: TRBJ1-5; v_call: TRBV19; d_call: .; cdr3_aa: CASHSYSNQPQHF; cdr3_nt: TGTGCCAGTCATAGTTATAGCAATCAGCCCCAGCATTTT
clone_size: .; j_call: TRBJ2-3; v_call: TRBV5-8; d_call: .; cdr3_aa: CASSLQVQSTDTQYF; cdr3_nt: TGTGCCAGCAGCTTGCAGGTCCAAAGCACAGATACGCAGTATTTT
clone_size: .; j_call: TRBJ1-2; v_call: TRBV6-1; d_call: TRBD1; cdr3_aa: CASSSPGQMNYGYTF; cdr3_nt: TGTGCCAGCAGTAGCCCGGGACAGATGAACTATGGCTACACCTTC
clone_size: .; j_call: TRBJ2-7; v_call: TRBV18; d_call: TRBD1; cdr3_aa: CASSREGAGASYEQYF; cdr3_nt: TGTGCCAGCTCCCGAGAGGGGGCAGGGGCGTCCTACGAGCAGTACTTC
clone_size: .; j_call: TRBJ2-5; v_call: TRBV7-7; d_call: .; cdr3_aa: CASSPSDRNQETQYF; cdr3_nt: TGTGCCAGCAGCCCTTCGGACAGAAACCAAGAGACCCAGTACTTC
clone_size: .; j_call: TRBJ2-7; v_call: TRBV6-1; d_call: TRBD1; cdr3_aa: CASSGQGKGEQYF; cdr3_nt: TGTGCCAGCAGTGGACAGGGGAAAGGGGAGCAGTACTTC
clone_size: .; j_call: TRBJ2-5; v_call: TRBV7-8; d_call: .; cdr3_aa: CASSPGRLQETQYF; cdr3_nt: TGTGCCAGCAGCCCAGGGCGGCTTCAGGAGACCCAGTACTTC
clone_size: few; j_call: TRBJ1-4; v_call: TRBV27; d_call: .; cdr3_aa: CASSFPTAPGRMKPTNEKLFF; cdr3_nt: TGTGCCAGCAGTTTTCCCACCGCCCCGGGGCGAATGAAACCAACTAATGAAAAACTGTTTTTT
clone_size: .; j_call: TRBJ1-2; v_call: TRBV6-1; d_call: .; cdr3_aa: CASSDTGEGRYGYTF; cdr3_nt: TGTGCCAGCAGTGATACCGGGGAAGGGAGGTACGGCTACACCTTC
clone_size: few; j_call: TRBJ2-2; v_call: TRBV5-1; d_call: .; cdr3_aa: CASSLLDGTGELFF; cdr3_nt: TGCGCCAGCAGCCTACTGGACGGGACCGGGGAGCTGTTTTTT
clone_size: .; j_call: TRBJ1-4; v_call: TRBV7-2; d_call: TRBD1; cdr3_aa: CASSRGQGTTNEKLFF; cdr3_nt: TGTGCCAGCAGCCGGGGACAGGGCACAACTAATGAAAAACTGTTTTTT
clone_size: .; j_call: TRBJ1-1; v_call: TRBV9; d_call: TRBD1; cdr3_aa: CASGTGMNTEAFF; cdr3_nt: TGTGCCAGCGGGACAGGGATGAACACTGAAGCTTTCTTT
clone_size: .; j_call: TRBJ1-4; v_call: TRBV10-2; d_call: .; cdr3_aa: CASSQKWGVEEKLFF; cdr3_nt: TGCGCCAGCAGTCAAAAGTGGGGGGTTGAGGAAAAACTGTTTTTT
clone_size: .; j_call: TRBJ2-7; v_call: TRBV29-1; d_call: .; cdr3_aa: CSVLGDAYEQYF; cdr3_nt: TGCAGCGTTCTCGGGGACGCCTACGAGCAGTACTTC
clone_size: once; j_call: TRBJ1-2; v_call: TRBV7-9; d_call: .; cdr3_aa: CASSFLEGGGYTF; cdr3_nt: TGTGCCAGCAGCTTTTTGGAGGGAGGGGGCTACACCTTC
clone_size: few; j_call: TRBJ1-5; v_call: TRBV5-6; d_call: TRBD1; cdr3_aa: CASSSRQGSQHF; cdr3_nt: TGTGCCAGCAGCTCCCGACAGGGGTCCCAGCATTTT
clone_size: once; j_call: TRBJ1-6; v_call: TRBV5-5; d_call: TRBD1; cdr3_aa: CASSLSRGRDSPLHF; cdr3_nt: TGTGCCAGCAGCTTGTCCAGGGGGCGCGATTCACCCCTCCACTTT
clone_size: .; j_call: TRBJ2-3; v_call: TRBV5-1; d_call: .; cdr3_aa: CASGRTGEGSDTQYF; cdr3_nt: TGCGCCAGCGGCCGAACAGGGGAGGGTTCAGATACGCAGTATTTT
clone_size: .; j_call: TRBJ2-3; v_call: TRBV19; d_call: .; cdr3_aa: CASSRGMSLDTQYF; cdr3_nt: TGTGCCAGTAGTCGGGGGATGAGCTTGGATACGCAGTATTTT
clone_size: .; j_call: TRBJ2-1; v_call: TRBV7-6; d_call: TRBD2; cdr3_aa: CASSSPAGTSGRSEQFF; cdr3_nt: TGTGCCAGCAGCTCCCCAGCAGGGACTAGCGGGAGGTCTGAGCAGTTCTTC
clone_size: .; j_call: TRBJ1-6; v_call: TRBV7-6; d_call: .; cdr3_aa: CASSLLGENNSPLHF; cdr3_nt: TGTGCCAGCAGCCTCCTAGGAGAGAATAATTCACCCCTCCACTTT
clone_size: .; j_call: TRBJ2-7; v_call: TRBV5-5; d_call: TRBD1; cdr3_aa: CASSLFGDSSYEQYF; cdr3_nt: TGTGCCAGCAGCTTGTTCGGGGACAGCTCCTACGAGCAGTACTTC
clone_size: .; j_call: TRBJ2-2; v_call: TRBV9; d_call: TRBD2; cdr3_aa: CASSLTSGRVGTGELFF; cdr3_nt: TGTGCCAGCAGCTTGACTAGCGGGAGGGTCGGCACCGGGGAGCTGTTTTTT
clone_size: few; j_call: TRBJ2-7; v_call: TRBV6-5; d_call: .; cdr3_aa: CASSYSAGPSYEQYF; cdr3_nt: TGTGCCAGCAGTTACTCGGCGGGGCCTTCCTACGAGCAGTACTTC
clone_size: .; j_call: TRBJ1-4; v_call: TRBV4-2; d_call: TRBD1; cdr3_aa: CASSPAEGQELFF; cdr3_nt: TGTGCCAGCAGCCCAGCCGAGGGACAGGAACTGTTTTTT
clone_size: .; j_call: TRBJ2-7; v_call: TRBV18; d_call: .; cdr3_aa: CASSPRPDRWYEQYF; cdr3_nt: TGTGCCAGCTCACCACGGCCCGATAGATGGTACGAGCAGTACTTC
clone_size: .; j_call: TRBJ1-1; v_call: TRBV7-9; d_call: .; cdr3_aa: CASSFNPSNTEAFF; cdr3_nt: TGTGCCAGCAGCTTTAATCCCTCGAACACTGAAGCTTTCTTT
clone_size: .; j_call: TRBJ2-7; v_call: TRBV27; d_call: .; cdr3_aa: CASSFFAAGTKSYEQYF; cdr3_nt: TGTGCCAGCAGTTTTTTCGCGGCCGGGACAAAGAGCTACGAGCAGTACTTC
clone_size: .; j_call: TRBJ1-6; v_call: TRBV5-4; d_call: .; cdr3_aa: CASKTQGYNSPLHF; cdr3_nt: TGTGCCAGCAAGACACAGGGCTATAATTCACCCCTCCACTTT
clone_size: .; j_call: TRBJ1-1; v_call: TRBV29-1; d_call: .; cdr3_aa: CSVGGVNGNTEAFF; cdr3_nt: TGCAGCGTTGGGGGGGTTAATGGGAACACTGAAGCTTTCTTT
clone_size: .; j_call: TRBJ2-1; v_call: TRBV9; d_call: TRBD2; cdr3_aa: CASSVSSGAYNEQFF; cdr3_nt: TGTGCCAGCAGCGTCTCTAGCGGGGCTTACAATGAGCAGTTCTTC
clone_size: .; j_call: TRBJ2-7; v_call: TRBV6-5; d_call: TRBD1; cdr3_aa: CASRLPGGYEQYF; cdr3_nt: TGTGCCAGCAGACTCCCAGGGGGCTACGAGCAGTACTTC
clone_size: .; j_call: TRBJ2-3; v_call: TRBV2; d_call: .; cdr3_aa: CASSPRGFSTDTQYF; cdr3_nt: TGTGCCAGCAGCCCTAGAGGCTTTAGCACAGATACGCAGTATTTT
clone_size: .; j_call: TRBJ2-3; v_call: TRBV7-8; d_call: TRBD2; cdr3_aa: CASRRAGADTQYF; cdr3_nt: TGTGCCAGCAGACGCGCGGGGGCAGATACGCAGTATTTT
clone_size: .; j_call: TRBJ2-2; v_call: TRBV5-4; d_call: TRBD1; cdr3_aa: CASSQTGGQAGELFF; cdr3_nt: TGTGCCAGCAGCCAAACAGGGGGCCAGGCCGGGGAGCTGTTTTTT